This T cell receptor (beta chain) was documented in a study of blood T cell repertoires in COVID-19. At the level of the study: Both acute and convalescent COVID-19 samples were obtained from the United States, Italy and Spain. The analysed material was cDNA or gDNA that came from T cells, B-cell-depleted T cells, or PBMCs.

Study processing details: Estimates of nucleated cell counts were drawn from the amplification of reference gene primers. Assay: immunoSEQ multiplex PCR; the TCRdb copy retains only in-frame clones and omits some. V, J and clone size reflect that table, while D and trimming were determined from the DNA. In the table there are 130,000 or so clones, around 84% of which are singletons. Germline V gene sequence: CDR1 GTSNPN, CDR2 SVGIG (reference sequence). CDR3 size: 15 residues. Losses at the gene ends were 4 bases for V and 4 bases for J; bases not matched to a gene: 10. The sequenced material came from peripheral blood. J is TRBJ2-5 and V is TRBV30; 9 bases are a match to TRBD2. This TCR derives from an older woman with acute or convalescent COVID-19. The CDR3 region is CAWTKRLAGVETQYF. As DNA, the CDR3 is TGTGCCTGGACTAAGCGGTTAGCGGGGGTAGAGACCCAGTACTTC.